This entry describes one T cell receptor (beta chain). Using immunoSEQ multiplex PCR, the repertoire was profiled, and TCRdb retains in-frame clones only, with some absent. Of about 76,000 clones in the sample, 80% to 90% were seen once. The data stem from a study of OX40 agonist ivuxolimab in advanced cancers. Germline values: CDR1 SGHDN, CDR2 FVKESK. This CDR3 contains 16 residues. V trimming: 1 base; J trimming: 10 bases; junction bases outside the gene matches: 12. The origin of this receptor is an adult with an advanced solid tumor such as melanoma, head and neck, liver or kidney cancer. Sequences were derived from CD4+ or CD8+ T cells sorted from blood, sampled in a trial of the OX40 agonist ivuxolimab. V usage is TRBV14 and J usage is TRBJ2-1; 8 nucleotides match TRBD2. The CDR3 nucleotides are TGTGCCAGCAGCCAAGGGGCAGGGACGGGGGGGCGAGAGCAGTTCTTC. Its protein is CASSQGAGTGGREQFF. The variable domain in full, completed from reference TRBV14 and TRBJ2-1, reads EAGVTQFPSHSVIEKGQTVTLRCDPISGHDNLYWYRRVMGKEIKFLLHFVKESKQDESGMPNNRFLAERTGGTYSTLKVQPAELEDSGVYFCASSQGAGTGGREQFFGPGTRLTVL.